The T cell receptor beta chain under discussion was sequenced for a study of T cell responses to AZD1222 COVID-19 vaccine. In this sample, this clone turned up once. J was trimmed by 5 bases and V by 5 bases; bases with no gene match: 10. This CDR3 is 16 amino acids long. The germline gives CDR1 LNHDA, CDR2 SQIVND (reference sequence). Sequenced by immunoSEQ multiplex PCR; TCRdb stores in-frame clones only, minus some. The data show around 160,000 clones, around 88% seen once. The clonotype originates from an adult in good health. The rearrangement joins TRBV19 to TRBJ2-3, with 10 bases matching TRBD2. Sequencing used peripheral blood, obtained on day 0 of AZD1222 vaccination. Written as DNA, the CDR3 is TGTGCCAGTAGTGAGGAGCGGGGGGGCCGGGAAGATACGCAGTATTTT. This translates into CASSEERGGREDTQYF.